Listed below are T cell receptor beta chains from one sample, sequenced in a study of OX40 agonist ivuxolimab in advanced cancers. The protocol was immunoSEQ multiplex PCR, while the TCRdb copy is restricted to in-frame clones and leaves out a portion. The sample yields under 40,000 clones, 78% seen once. This specimen consisted of CD4+ or CD8+ T cells sorted from blood, obtained in a trial of the OX40 agonist ivuxolimab. These receptors all stem from an adult with an advanced solid tumor such as melanoma, head and neck, liver or kidney cancer. Both conserved end residues are part of each CDR3. Each record gives: CDR3 length, D gene, V gene, clone size, J gene, CDR3 DNA, CDR3 protein. D genes are given only for firm matches. Clone size is shown for a subset of rows, as once, few, many or a class of expanded clone.

14	.	TRBV9	.	TRBJ2-2	TGTGCCAGCAGCGTAGTGGGGAACACCGGGGGGCTGTTTTTT	CASSVVGNTGGLFF
14	.	TRBV27	once	TRBJ1-1	TGTGCCAGCAGCCCCGGACAGTTGAACACTGAAGCTTTCTTT	CASSPGQLNTEAFF
17	.	TRBV18	.	TRBJ2-3	TGTGCCAGCTCAAGCATCCCCCGCGGCCGGCCGACAGATACGCAGTATTTT	CASSSIPRGRPTDTQYF
15	TRBD1	TRBV5-1	.	TRBJ1-2	TGCGCCAGCAGCTTGGCCAGGGGGACAGGCTATGGCTACACCTTC	CASSLARGTGYGYTF
13	TRBD2	TRBV10-2	.	TRBJ2-7	TGCGCCACTCGGACGGGGGGAATCTACGAGCAGTACTTC	CATRTGGIYEQYF
13	.	TRBV2	few	TRBJ1-6	TGTGCCAGCAGTGGGACAACGGATTCACCCCTCCACTTT	CASSGTTDSPLHF
13	.	TRBV18	few	TRBJ1-5	TGTGCCAGCTCGGCCACACTCGGGAGGGCCCAGCATTTT	CASSATLGRAQHF
16	TRBD2	TRBV5-1	.	TRBJ2-7	TGCGCCAGCAGCTTCGGACTAGCGGGAGTAGCTTACGAGCAGTACTTC	CASSFGLAGVAYEQYF
14	TRBD1	TRBV2	few	TRBJ1-1	TGTGCCAGCAGTGGACAGGGGAGGGTAGCTGAAGCTTTCTTT	CASSGQGRVAEAFF
15	.	TRBV9	.	TRBJ2-3	TGTGCCAGCAGCGTAGGGCTTGAGGGGACAGATACGCAGTATTTT	CASSVGLEGTDTQYF
14	.	TRBV28	.	TRBJ1-5	TGTGCCAGCATTTACCCAGGGGGCAATCAGCCCCAGCATTTT	CASIYPGGNQPQHF
13	.	TRBV7-2	.	TRBJ2-3	TGTGCCAGCAGCTTAACGAGGAGAGATACGCAGTATTTT	CASSLTRRDTQYF
13	TRBD2	TRBV29-1	.	TRBJ2-5	TGCAGCGTTCGGACTAGCGGCCAAGAGACCCAGTACTTC	CSVRTSGQETQYF
12	.	TRBV29-1	.	TRBJ1-2	TGCAGCGTTGAGACGGACCACTATGGCTACACCTTC	CSVETDHYGYTF
17	TRBD1	TRBV7-3	.	TRBJ2-1	TGTGCCAGCAGCTTATTCCCCCCAGGGGGCGCTCTCCATGAGCAGTTCTTC	CASSLFPPGGALHEQFF
13	.	TRBV7-3	few	TRBJ2-7	TGTGCCAGCAGTGGGGATCTCTCCTACGAGCAGTACTTC	CASSGDLSYEQYF
13	.	TRBV2	.	TRBJ2-3	TGTGCCAGCAGTAGGGACCACACAGATACGCAGTATTTT	CASSRDHTDTQYF
13	TRBD1	TRBV13	.	TRBJ2-3	TGTGCCAGCAGTTCGGACAGGGGAGATACGCAGTATTTT	CASSSDRGDTQYF
14	.	TRBV5-6	.	TRBJ1-6	TGTGCCAGCAGCCGCCGGGGGGTAGGGTCACCCCTCCACTTT	CASSRRGVGSPLHF
15	TRBD2	TRBV19	.	TRBJ2-1	TGTGCCAGTAGTATTCCGGGAGGGACTAGCGTCGGGCAGTTCTTC	CASSIPGGTSVGQFF
16	TRBD2	TRBV5-5	.	TRBJ2-5	TGTGCCAGCAGCTTCTTTCCGGGAGGTGGTCAAGAGACCCAGTACTTC	CASSFFPGGGQETQYF
16	.	TRBV7-2	.	TRBJ2-3	TGTGCCAGCAGCTTAGAGGGGGGTGGGAGTCGGGATACGCAGTATTTT	CASSLEGGGSRDTQYF
12	.	TRBV18	.	TRBJ2-7	TGTGCCAGCTCAATACAGGAAAACGAGCAGTACTTC	CASSIQENEQYF
13	.	TRBV5-1	.	TRBJ2-1	TGCGCCAGCAGCTTGCCCGATAATCCAGTGCAGTTCTTC	CASSLPDNPVQFF
16	TRBD2	TRBV7-6	.	TRBJ2-1	TGTGCCAGCAGCTTAGTCGGGACTAGCTCCTACAATGAGCAGTTCTTC	CASSLVGTSSYNEQFF
16	.	TRBV29-1	.	TRBJ1-1	TGCAGCGTCTCATCCGTCTCTGGGGTCTCGAACACTGAAGCTTTCTTT	CSVSSVSGVSNTEAFF
15	TRBD2	TRBV11-2	.	TRBJ2-3	TGTGCCAGCAGCTTCGGCGGGAGGGCCCCAGATACGCAGTATTTT	CASSFGGRAPDTQYF
16	.	TRBV7-8	.	TRBJ1-1	TGTGCCAGCAGCCATACCGGGGGGGTTGGGAACACTGAAGCTTTCTTT	CASSHTGGVGNTEAFF
15	TRBD2	TRBV7-6	once	TRBJ2-5	TGTGCCAGCAGCCTAGCGGGGCGCCCCCAAGAGACCCAGTACTTC	CASSLAGRPQETQYF
15	TRBD1	TRBV28	.	TRBJ1-4	TGTGCCAGCAGTTGGCAGGGGGCAACTAATGAAAAACTGTTTTTT	CASSWQGATNEKLFF
15	TRBD2	TRBV5-1	.	TRBJ2-3	TGCGCCAGCAGCTTGGGAGCGGGGCTCACAGATACGCAGTATTTT	CASSLGAGLTDTQYF
15	.	TRBV4-1	.	TRBJ1-1	TGCGCCAGCAAGTTGGGGGGCGCGTTAGGCACTGAAGCTTTCTTT	CASKLGGALGTEAFF
15	.	TRBV7-6	.	TRBJ2-3	TGTGCCAGCAGCTTAGGGGGAGGCGGAACAGATACGCAGTATTTT	CASSLGGGGTDTQYF
15	.	TRBV15	.	TRBJ1-5	TGTGCCACCAGCAGAGATTTGGAGGGGGGCCAGCCCCAGCATTTT	CATSRDLEGGQPQHF
12	.	TRBV5-6	.	TRBJ2-7	TGTGCCAGCAGCTTAACTTCCTACGAGCAGTACTTC	CASSLTSYEQYF
14	TRBD1	TRBV11-1	.	TRBJ2-7	TGTGCCAGCAGCCTAACCGGGACAGGGGGCGAGCAGTACTTC	CASSLTGTGGEQYF
14	.	TRBV4-1	.	TRBJ1-1	TGCGCCAGCAGCCGCCCACAGGGACGCACTGAAGCTTTCTTT	CASSRPQGRTEAFF
15	.	TRBV4-1	.	TRBJ2-3	TGCGCCAGCAGCCAAGGGGGCCTATTAGGGGATACGCAGTATTTT	CASSQGGLLGDTQYF
21	TRBD2	TRBV12-5	.	TRBJ2-2	TGTGCTAGTGGTTTGGTACTTCTTCTGGGACTAGCGGGACCGAACACCGGGGAGCTGTTTTTT	CASGLVLLLGLAGPNTGELFF
15	.	TRBV5-1	.	TRBJ2-7	TGCGCCAGCAGTTCCGCCGAAGCGCACCGAGGCGAGCAGTACTTC	CASSSAEAHRGEQYF
15	TRBD2	TRBV6-5	.	TRBJ2-1	TGTGCCAGCAGGATTAGCGGGGGGATATACAATGAGCAGTTCTTC	CASRISGGIYNEQFF
17	TRBD1	TRBV28	.	TRBJ2-1	TGTGCCAGCAGTTTAGAATTCAGGGGGCGATCCCCAAATGAGCAGTTCTTC	CASSLEFRGRSPNEQFF
16	TRBD2	TRBV2	.	TRBJ2-2	TGTGCCAGCTCCATGACTAGCGGGGCGAACACCGGGGAGCTGTTTTTT	CASSMTSGANTGELFF
14	TRBD2	TRBV5-1	.	TRBJ2-7	TGCGCCAGCAGCCTGACTAGCGGGAGTGTTGAGCAGTACTTC	CASSLTSGSVEQYF
14	.	TRBV30	.	TRBJ1-5	TGTGCCTGGAGTGGGACAGCCCACAATCAGCCCCAGCATTTT	CAWSGTAHNQPQHF